This entry lists 5 T cell receptor beta chains sequenced from one sample in a study (dated by TCRdb to 2015 to 2016). The method behind the library was RT-PCR. Sequenced using an Illumina MiSeq. In TCRdb, the public reads were trimmed at Q25 with fastp and aligned with MiXCR, with productive beta chains retained. Every CDR3 protein is listed once, alongside the most common genes and DNA of its rows. The sample table holds hundreds of thousands of distinct CDR3 sequences, of which 11% to 15% were seen once. The ten most abundant clones make up roughly 3.6% of the sample. The source material was memory CD4+ T cells from blood. The source is a female donor in good health, serving as a healthy control.

J is TRBJ1-6 and V is TRBV18; D remains unclear. Looked up from germline, CDR1 is KGHSH and CDR2 is LQKENI. There are 17 residues in the CDR3. The V end was cut by 0 bases, the J end by 2 bases, with 11 bases between. CDR3 DNA: TGTGCCAGCTCACCACCTTCCTCGACGCCCTATAATTCACCCCTCCACTTT. Residues: CASSPPSSTPYNSPLHF.

A note on this clonotype: A much larger clone is a single base away; this may be a read error. CDR3 in amino acids: CASRTSGRADAQYF. CDR3 coding DNA: TGTGCCAGCAGGACTAGCGGGAGGGCCGATGCGCAGTATTTT. This chain uses TRBV7-3 with TRBJ2-3, with 14 nucleotides matching TRBD2. In germline, CDR1 is SGHTA, CDR2 FQGTGA. V lost 6 bases to trimming and J lost 10 bases; unmatched junction nucleotides: 6. The CDR3 contains 14 residues.

This clonotype was seen more than once but under ten times. The chain uses TRBV6-6 and TRBJ2-1; 7 bases match TRBD1. V was clipped by 6 bases and J by 2 bases; unmatched bases: 7. The length of the CDR3 is 15 residues. Looked up from germline, CDR1 is MNHNY and CDR2 is SVGAGI (reference sequence). CDR3 bases: TGTGCCAGCAGCGATCGAGGGGGCGCCTACAATGAGCAGTTCTTC. This translates into CASSDRGGAYNEQFF.

In this sample, this clonotype turned up many times. The rearrangement joins TRBV30 to TRBJ1-1, with D tentatively TRBD1 (5 bases). The ends were cut back, 3 bases at V and 3 bases at J, with 11 bases in the middle. The CDR3 is 13 residues long. Germline V gene data show CDR1 as GTSNPN and CDR2 as SVGIG (reference sequence). CDR3 sequence: CAWSREVDTEAFF. The CDR3 DNA reads TGTGCCTGGAGCAGGGAGGTGGACACTGAAGCTTTCTTT.

This clonotype was detected a few times. The chain joins TRBV28 to TRBJ2-7; possible D gene TRBD2, 5 bases. The CDR3 runs 14 residues. V gave up 3 bases and J gave up 3 bases, with 12 bases separating them. Germline V gives CDR1 MDHEN, CDR2 SYDVKM. CDR3 in DNA: TGTGCCAGCAGTTTCCAGCGGACGAGCTACGAGCAGTACTTC. Translation gives CASSFQRTSYEQYF.